The 15 T cell receptor beta chains reported below all come from one sample, sequenced in a study of OX40 agonist ivuxolimab in advanced cancers. Method: immunoSEQ multiplex PCR; TCRdb's copy keeps in-frame clones and lacks some. The table shows more than 70,000 clones, with around 90% occurring only once. This material consisted of CD4+ or CD8+ T cells sorted from blood, taken in a trial of the OX40 agonist ivuxolimab. These receptors were collected from an adult with an advanced solid tumor such as melanoma, head and neck, liver or kidney cancer.

CDR3 amino acids: CASSLWQGVGQPQHF. The CDR3 DNA follows: TGTGCCAGCAGTTTGTGGCAGGGGGTAGGTCAGCCCCAGCATTTT. The V gene is TRBV28, the J gene TRBJ1-5, with TRBD1 matching 7 bases. After removal of 3 bases from V and 6 bases from J, the junction contained 8 bases not matched to a gene. The germline gives CDR1 MDHEN, CDR2 SYDVKM. The CDR3 has 15 amino acids.

This sequence joins TRBV4-3 and TRBJ2-5, with D unresolved. V was shortened by 0 bases and J by 3 bases, with 5 bases between the two germline ends. CDR3 size: 13 residues. The V gene's germline CDR1 is LGHNA and CDR2 YSLEER. The CDR3 is CASSQEVEETQYF. As DNA, the CDR3 is TGCGCCAGCAGCCAAGAGGTTGAAGAGACCCAGTACTTC.

This clone showed up just a few times. The V gene is TRBV2, the J gene TRBJ2-7; D possibly corresponds to TRBD2 (7 bases). The CDR3 sequence is 14 residues long. V lost 2 bases to trimming and J lost 5 bases, with 13 bases between them. CDR1 SNHLY and CDR2 FYNNEI come from the germline V gene. CDR3 sequence (DNA): TGTGCCAGCAGTGAATGGGGGGGCTGGGACGAGCAGTACTTC. This encodes CASSEWGGWDEQYF.

The chain carries TRBV6-6 and TRBJ2-1, with a weak D call TRBD2 (6 bases). Between the trimmed V and J ends, which lost 6 bases and 8 bases, there was a span of 17 bases. Germline V CDR1 and CDR2: MNHNY, SVGAGI (reference sequence). The CDR3 is 14 amino acids. The CDR3 region has the DNA TGTGCCAGCAGCCCCCGGAGGGGCATCGATGAGCAGTTCTTC. This encodes CASSPRRGIDEQFF.

The rearrangement uses TRBV7-3 and TRBJ2-1; 9 bases are shared with TRBD2. Germline loops: CDR1 SGHTA, CDR2 FQGTGA. This CDR3 region has 13 residues. The ends lost 2 bases at V and 12 bases at J; junction bases unmatched: 5. CDR3 sequence: CASSLPPSGAQFF. The CDR3 nucleotides read TGTGCCAGCAGCTTACCCCCTAGCGGGGCGCAGTTCTTC.

The J gene is TRBJ2-3, the V gene TRBV4-1; 9 bases match TRBD2. The germline V gene has CDR1 MGHRA and CDR2 YSYEKL. The CDR3 has 16 amino acids. Trimming removed 1 base from V and 2 bases from J; junction bases left unmatched: 4. The DNA for the CDR3 is TGCGCCAGCAGCCAAGCTAGCGGGGACATCACAGATACGCAGTATTTT. Protein: CASSQASGDITDTQYF.

This chain joins TRBV18 and TRBJ2-3, with TRBD1 as a possible D gene (6 bases). Trimming pared 5 bases from V and 4 bases from J, leaving 19 bases between. CDR1 is KGHSH, CDR2 LQKENI, per germline. There are 16 residues in the CDR3. CDR3 sequence (DNA): TGTGCCAGCTCATCCAGGGGACAACGGCAGGCAGATACGCAGTATTTT. It yields the protein CASSSRGQRQADTQYF.

The V call is TRBV18, the J call TRBJ1-1; 8 bases map to TRBD1. This CDR3 has 16 residues. The germline V gene encodes CDR1 KGHSH and CDR2 LQKENI. The J segment lost 0 bases and the V segment lost 4 bases, leaving 7 bases of the junction unmatched. The CDR3 DNA reads TGTGCCAGCTCACTGGACCTGACAGGGGTGAACACTGAAGCTTTCTTT. Translated, it gives CASSLDLTGVNTEAFF.

This CDR3 is CASSVSNGGNEKLFF. As DNA, the CDR3 is TGTGCCAGCAGCGTCTCGAATGGGGGGAATGAAAAACTGTTTTTT. The rearrangement uses TRBV5-4 and TRBJ1-4, with D perhaps matching TRBD1 (5 bases). Trimming removed 4 bases from V and 5 bases from J, with 15 bases in between. Germline CDR1 reads SGHNT; CDR2 reads YYREEE (reference sequence). The length of the CDR3 is 15 residues.

V gene TRBV30 combines with J gene TRBJ2-5; possible D gene TRBD2, 6 bases. V was trimmed by 0 bases and J by 1 base, leaving 15 bases between them. This CDR3 is 16 amino acids long. Germline V gene sequence: CDR1 GTSNPN, CDR2 SVGIG (reference sequence). CDR3 nucleotides: TGTGCCTGGAGTGTACGGGGGTGGGGCCCCCAAGAGACCCAGTACTTC. Protein: CAWSVRGWGPQETQYF.

In its sample, this clone was seen once. CDR3 region: CASSALYGYTF. The CDR3 region has the DNA TGTGCCAGCAGCGCTCTATATGGCTACACCTTC. This chain connects TRBV7-2 to TRBJ1-2; no firm D call. V was pared by 5 bases and J by 5 bases, with 6 bases between. There are 11 residues in the CDR3. Germline-derived CDR1 and CDR2 are SGHTA and FQGNSA.

The CDR3 DNA follows: TGTGCCAGTAGTATAAGGGCTAGCGGCTACACCTTC. Protein: CASSIRASGYTF. The V call is TRBV19, the J call TRBJ1-2; D gene unclear. CDR1 is LNHDA, CDR2 SQIVND, per germline (reference sequence). V shed 2 bases and J shed 8 bases, with 9 bases lying between them. CDR3 length equals 12 residues.

This chain uses TRBV7-9 with TRBJ2-4, with D perhaps TRBD2 (6 bases). The germline gives CDR1 SEHNR, CDR2 FQNEAQ (reference sequence). Trimming stripped 5 bases from V and 0 bases from J, with 14 bases between. The CDR3 loop spans 16 amino acids. The CDR3 loop is CASSKGDWKAKNIQYF. The CDR3 coding sequence is TGTGCCAGCAGCAAAGGGGACTGGAAAGCCAAAAACATTCAGTACTTC.

The chain has TRBV10-3 and TRBJ2-7, with D possibly TRBD1 on 6 matching bases. Germline V gives CDR1 ENHRY, CDR2 SYGVKD. This CDR3 is 14 amino acids long. Trimming cost V 3 bases and J 3 bases, with 12 bases left between them. In DNA, the CDR3 is TGTGCCATCAGTGATGGTGGCAGGGGCTACGAGCAGTACTTC. Its translation is CAISDGGRGYEQYF.

This sequence joins TRBV5-6 and TRBJ2-3; 11 bases match TRBD2. Trimming cost V 1 base and J 0 bases; bases outside gene matches: 1. Looked up from germline, CDR1 is SGHDT and CDR2 is YYEEEE. There are 16 residues in the CDR3. The CDR3 sequence is CASSLRLAGSTDTQYF. In nucleotides, the CDR3 is TGTGCCAGCAGCTTGAGACTAGCGGGGAGCACAGATACGCAGTATTTT.